This T cell receptor beta chain was sequenced for a study of beta chain features in type 1 diabetes. Populations isolated by sorting all had purity greater than 98%. Sequenced material consisted of expressed TCRB transcripts (all of the isolated RNA was reverse transcribed). The table came from immunoSEQ multiplex PCR; TCRdb's copy has only in-frame clones and leaves some out. The table records about 620,000 clones, around 16% of them present only once. About this clone: What it binds is not known.

V lost 0 bases, J lost 5 bases, and 16 bases lay in between. Germline CDR1 is KGHSH and CDR2 is LQKENI. The CDR3 spans 16 residues. Regarding the study as a whole: Researchers reported that naive, central memory and Treg TCRB repertoires appeared more similar in patients than in healthy donors.

The genes are TRBV18 and TRBJ2-5; possibly TRBD2 for D (5 bases). The sequenced material came from naive CD4+ T cells from blood. The TCR sequence derives from a man younger than 35 in good health. CDR3 loop: CASSPPEAGRGETQYF. DNA for the CDR3: TGTGCCAGCTCACCACCGGAGGCAGGTCGAGGGGAGACCCAGTACTTC. The full variable domain, in which reference TRBV18 and TRBJ2-5 provide the parts outside the CDR3, is NAGVMQNPRHLVRRRGQEARLRCSPMKGHSHVYWYRQLPEEGLKFMVYLQKENIIDESGMPKERFSAEFPKEGPSILRIQQVVRGDSAAYFCASSPPEAGRGETQYFGPGTRLLVL.